Sequencing of this TCR beta chain was carried out in a study of T cells in Graves' hyperthyroidism and ophthalmopathy. Any patient presenting with uncontrolled infection, other autoimmune disease, pregnancy or lactation was left out. Each diagnosis drew on symptoms, thyroxine, TRAb, thyroid ultrasound and orbital computed tomography findings. Regions amplified from RNA transcripts were the TCR beta CDR3 regions. HTBI primers were used for first-round RT-PCR of the TCR CDR3. TCRdb called the multiplex PCR reads again in MiXCR, with one record for every CDR3 protein. The sample has roughly 100,000 distinct CDR3 sequences, approximately 42% seen once. The clonotype originates from a woman younger than 45 with Graves' hyperthyroidism. Sequencing used peripheral blood or thyroid tissue (not recorded which).

DNA of the CDR3: TGTGCCAGCTCACCACCGGGGCAGGGCACCTCTGGAAACACCATATATTTT. Translation gives CASSPPGQGTSGNTIYF. V usage is TRBV11-2 and J usage is TRBJ1-3, with D perhaps TRBD1 (5 bases). V was pared by 8 bases and J by 0 bases, with 20 bases between. The germline V gene encodes CDR1 SGHAT and CDR2 FQNNGV. The CDR3 has 17 amino acids.